This entry is about one TCR beta chain. The antigen is not known. This entry is derived from a study of OX40 agonist ivuxolimab in advanced cancers. Study information: The patients received ivuxolimab by intravenous route every 2 weeks at 0.01 to 10 mg/kg. Findings and caveats of the study: CD4+ and CD8+ blood T cells expanded clonally by week 6 at 0.1 to 3.0 mg/kg.

Libraries were prepared by immunoSEQ multiplex PCR; TCRdb keeps only in-frame clonotypes and omits some of them. The repertoire holds more than 55,000 clones, roughly 88% seen once, with around 5.1% in the top ten. The CDR3 contains 11 residues. Per the germline V gene, CDR1 is MNHNS and CDR2 is SASEGT. The ends were cut back, 3 bases at V and 13 bases at J, with 9 bases in the middle. This chain links TRBV6-1 with TRBJ1-4; no clear D. This specimen was CD4+ or CD8+ T cells sorted from blood, taken in a trial of the OX40 agonist ivuxolimab. This sequence originates from an adult with an advanced solid tumor such as melanoma, head and neck, liver or kidney cancer. The CDR3 coding sequence is TGTGCCAGCAGTGAGGGTCTAGGACTGTTTTTT. Encoded protein: CASSEGLGLFF.